Below are 29 T cell receptor beta chains sequenced from a single sample in a study of blood T cell repertoires in COVID-19. The data were produced by immunoSEQ multiplex PCR, yet TCRdb's version contains in-frame clones alone and is incomplete. Found here are fewer than 200,000 clones, 60% to 80% of them singletons; the top ten hold roughly 28%. The sample taken for sequencing was peripheral blood. These TCRs come from a woman aged 65 to 85 with acute or convalescent COVID-19.

The chain is built from TRBV21-1 and TRBJ1-1. TRBV21-1 is described as a pseudogene. This CDR3 comprises 19 residues. CDR3 protein: CASSKLIGYRERVNTEAFF. Here the CDR3 DNA reads TGTGCCAGCAGCAAATTAATTGGGTATCGGGAGAGGGTGAACACTGAAGCTTTCTTT.

The chain uses TRBV3-1 (or the pseudogene TRBV3-2) and TRBJ2-2; 8 bases align to TRBD2. Germline values: CDR1 LGHDT, CDR2 YNNKEL (reference sequence). V gave up 7 bases and J gave up 6 bases; unmatched junction bases: 7. There are 14 residues in the CDR3. CDR3 in amino acids: CASTRAGEAGELFF. DNA for the CDR3: TGTGCCAGCACCAGAGCGGGAGAGGCCGGGGAGCTGTTTTTT.

The V call is TRBV19, the J call TRBJ2-2, with a tentative D call TRBD2 (6 bases). Trimming shortened V by 5 bases and J by 5 bases, and 12 bases separated the two germline ends. CDR3 length: 14 amino acids. CDR1 LNHDA and CDR2 SQIVND come from the germline V gene (reference sequence). The CDR3 DNA is TGTGCCAGTAGTGTGGTGGGGGGAACCGGGGAGCTGTTTTTT. It is translated as CASSVVGGTGELFF.

The V and J genes are TRBV5-6 and TRBJ1-1; D is ambiguous. The CDR3 has 12 amino acids. CDR1 and CDR2 (germline): SGHDT, YYEEEE. V was cut by 1 base and J by 10 bases, with 11 bases left in between. CDR3 sequence reads: CASSLIQEGAFF. The CDR3 DNA is TGTGCCAGCAGCTTGATTCAGGAGGGAGCTTTCTTT.

The V gene is TRBV7-9, the J gene TRBJ2-1, with 8 bases aligning to TRBD1. Looked up from germline, CDR1 is SEHNR and CDR2 is FQNEAQ (reference sequence). Trimming at V came to 1 base and at J to 7 bases, leaving 6 bases not matched to a gene. The CDR3 covers 15 residues. The CDR3 loop is CASSLGTGLGNEQFF. In DNA, the CDR3 is TGTGCCAGCAGCTTAGGGACAGGGCTTGGGAATGAGCAGTTCTTC.

At least ten counts were recorded for this clone. The rearrangement uses TRBV6-5 and TRBJ1-6; unclear D gene. There are 14 residues in the CDR3. Germline-derived CDR1 and CDR2 are MNHEY and SVGAGI. Trimming took 6 bases from V and 0 from J, leaving 6 bases between them. The CDR3 bases are TGTGCCAGCAGAGGGAGCTCCTATAATTCACCCCTCCACTTT. This gives the protein CASRGSSYNSPLHF.

The chain has TRBV3-1 (or the pseudogene TRBV3-2) and TRBJ2-5; possibly TRBD2 for D (5 bases). With 8 bases removed from V and 5 bases from J, the gap between germline ends came to 15 bases. Per the germline V gene, CDR1 is LGHDT and CDR2 is YNNKEL (reference sequence). This CDR3 is 13 amino acids long. The CDR3 loop reads CASGSGAQETQYF. CDR3 DNA: TGTGCCAGCGGCAGCGGTGCCCAGGAGACCCAGTACTTC.

This chain connects TRBV11-3 to TRBJ2-1; weak D call: TRBD2 (5 bases). CDR3 length: 16 residues. CDR1 is SGHNT and CDR2 is YENEEA in the germline V gene. The V and J ends lost 5 bases and 2 bases respectively, with 16 bases between them. The CDR3 nucleotides are TGTGCCAGCAGCCCTCATTCAGCGGAAACCTACAATGAGCAGTTCTTC. Protein product: CASSPHSAETYNEQFF.

This chain uses TRBV4-1 with TRBJ1-6, with 9 bases that match TRBD1. This CDR3 spans 15 amino acids. Germline loops: CDR1 MGHRA, CDR2 YSYEKL. J lost 7 bases, V lost 1 base, and 2 bases had no gene match. CDR3 sequence: CASSQAQGANSPLHF. The CDR3, as DNA: TGCGCCAGCAGCCAAGCACAGGGGGCGAATTCACCCCTCCACTTT.

This clone is a singleton in its sample. The chain links TRBV6-1 to TRBJ2-1; 12 bases align to TRBD2. V lost 2 bases to trimming and J lost 9 bases; unmatched junction nucleotides: 11. The CDR3 loop spans 17 amino acids. Germline V gene data show CDR1 as MNHNS and CDR2 as SASEGT. The CDR3 region has the DNA TGTGCCAGCAGTGAATCGGCGCGACTAGCGGGAGAACGTGAGCAGTTCTTC. Its protein product is CASSESARLAGEREQFF.

This chain joins TRBV9 and TRBJ2-1; TRBD2 matches 8 bases. CDR3 size: 15 residues. After removal of 4 bases from V and 4 bases from J, the junction contained 7 bases not matched to a gene. Germline V lookup: CDR1 SGDLS, CDR2 YYNGEE. The CDR3 loop reads CASSFLAGGYNEQFF. The CDR3, as DNA: TGTGCCAGCAGCTTCCTAGCGGGCGGTTACAATGAGCAGTTCTTC.

There are a few counts of this clone. The chain couples TRBV4-2 to TRBJ2-3; 7 bases are shared with TRBD2. V gave up 5 bases and J gave up 1 base; unmatched junction bases: 3. Germline V CDR1 and CDR2: LGHNA, YNFKEQ. The CDR3 has 14 amino acids. CDR3 sequence (DNA): TGTGCCAGCAGCGGGCTAGCGGGCACAGATACGCAGTATTTT. Translating it yields CASSGLAGTDTQYF.

The chain links TRBV5-1 to TRBJ1-2; the match to TRBD1 covers 9 bases. Losses at the gene ends were 3 bases for V and 3 bases for J; bases not matched to a gene: 6. Germline CDR1 reads SGHRS; CDR2 reads YFSETQ. The CDR3 runs 15 residues. In DNA, the CDR3 is TGCGCCAGCAGCTCGTACAGGGGGCGCGACTATGGCTACACCTTC. Protein sequence: CASSSYRGRDYGYTF.

CDR3 coding DNA: TGTGCCAGCAGCCAAGGACTGCGCAGGGGAGAGACCCAGTACTTC. This translates into CASSQGLRRGETQYF. The J gene is TRBJ2-5, the V gene TRBV14, with D perhaps matching TRBD1 (6 bases). Germline assignment: CDR1 SGHDN and CDR2 FVKESK. Trimming shortened V by 1 base and J by 4 bases, and 13 bases separated the two germline ends. This CDR3 has 15 amino acids.

This chain connects TRBV7-2 to TRBJ1-5; 9 nucleotides align to TRBD1. The CDR3 is made up of 17 amino acids. V lost 3 bases and J lost 4; bases outside the gene matches: 10. CDR1 SGHTA and CDR2 FQGNSA come from the germline V gene. The CDR3 nucleotides are TGTGCCAGCAGCTTGAGAGACAGGGGGTTTGGAAATCAGCCCCAGCATTTT. The encoded protein is CASSLRDRGFGNQPQHF.

V and J are TRBV2 and TRBJ2-7; 11 bases match TRBD2. The CDR3 has 14 residues. Germline trimming cut 8 bases from V and 2 bases from J; bases unmatched to any gene: 5. Germline CDR1 SNHLY, CDR2 FYNNEI. CDR3 in DNA: TGTGCCAGCGGGATAGCGGGAGGGACCTACGAGCAGTACTTC. Its protein is CASGIAGGTYEQYF. Filled out from reference TRBV2 and TRBJ2-7, the complete variable domain reads EPEVTQTPSHQVTQMGQEVILRCVPISNHLYFYWYRQILGQKVEFLVSFYNNEISEKSEIFDDQFSVERPDGSNFTLKIRSTKLEDSAMYFCASGIAGGTYEQYFGPGTRLTVT.

The J gene is TRBJ1-4, the V gene TRBV2, with D uncertain. The CDR3 runs 13 residues. V shed 5 bases and J shed 8 bases, with 12 bases lying between them. Germline CDR1 and CDR2: SNHLY and FYNNEI. The CDR3 spells CASSKGLGEKLFF. CDR3 bases: TGTGCCAGCAGTAAAGGGTTGGGCGAAAAACTGTTTTTT. The full variable domain, its missing parts supplied by reference TRBV2 and TRBJ1-4, is EPEVTQTPSHQVTQMGQEVILRCVPISNHLYFYWYRQILGQKVEFLVSFYNNEISEKSEIFDDQFSVERPDGSNFTLKIRSTKLEDSAMYFCASSKGLGEKLFFGSGTQLSVL.

This sequence joins TRBV7-2 and TRBJ1-3; no firm D call. V dropped 1 base and J dropped 8 bases, with 9 bases sitting between them. The CDR3 spans 13 residues. CDR1 is SGHTA and CDR2 is FQGNSA in the germline V gene. The CDR3 reads CASSLDFSYTIYF. The DNA of the CDR3 is TGTGCCAGCAGCTTAGATTTCAGTTACACCATATATTTT.

This clone turned up a few times. This chain connects TRBV10-2 to TRBJ2-3; the D gene is possibly TRBD2 (6 bases). Germline CDR1 reads WSHSY; CDR2 reads SAAADI. CDR3 size: 15 residues. Trimming left V 3 bases short and J 3 bases short, with 13 bases between. CDR3 loop: CASSEWRAETDTQYF. CDR3 in DNA: TGCGCCAGCAGTGAATGGAGGGCCGAAACAGATACGCAGTATTTT.

The chain recombines TRBV7-2 with TRBJ2-7; D may be TRBD1 (5 bases). The V gene lost 3 bases and the J gene lost 0 bases, with 12 bases spanning the gap. The V gene's germline CDR1 is SGHTA and CDR2 FQGNSA. The CDR3 is 15 amino acids. In DNA, the CDR3 is TGTGCCAGCAGCTTGAAGGGGCTCGGCTCCTACGAGCAGTACTTC. It is translated as CASSLKGLGSYEQYF.

The chain couples TRBV4-1 to TRBJ2-7; D possibly corresponds to TRBD2 (6 bases). V shed 3 bases and J shed 3 bases, with 15 bases lying between them. Germline loops: CDR1 MGHRA, CDR2 YSYEKL. The CDR3 contains 15 residues. CDR3 residues: CASSHRGVRLYEQYF. In nucleotides, the CDR3 is TGCGCCAGCAGCCACCGCGGGGTACGGCTCTACGAGCAGTACTTC.

V and J are TRBV24-1 and TRBJ2-5; 8 positions agree with TRBD1. The CDR3 has 16 amino acids. Germline values: CDR1 KGHDR, CDR2 SFDVKD. The J segment lost 4 bases and the V segment lost 4 bases, leaving 10 bases of the junction unmatched. The CDR3, as DNA: TGTGCCACCAGTGACATGGGACAGGCGGGGATAGAGACCCAGTACTTC. Translation: CATSDMGQAGIETQYF.

The CDR3 sequence is CASSREGRGELFF. CDR3 DNA sequence: TGTGCCAGCAGCCGGGAAGGGCGGGGGGAGCTGTTTTTT. This sequence joins TRBV5-4 and TRBJ2-2; D may be TRBD2 (5 bases). Per germline, CDR1 SGHNT and CDR2 YYREEE (reference sequence). Trimming took off 4 bases at V and 8 bases at J, with 12 bases between the two ends. The CDR3 is made up of 13 amino acids. Complete variable domain (other parts from reference TRBV5-4 and TRBJ2-2): ETGVTQSPTHLIKTRGQQVTLRCSSQSGHNTVSWYQQALGQGPQFIFQYYREEENGRGNFPPRFSGLQFPNYSSELNVNALELDDSALYLCASSREGRGELFFGEGSRLTVL.

This chain links TRBV28 with TRBJ1-5; D gene uncertain. Trimming shortened V by 8 bases and J by 7 bases, and 12 bases separated the two germline ends. The CDR3 totals 12 residues. CDR1 and CDR2 (germline): MDHEN, SYDVKM. This CDR3 reads CASDLGSQPQHF. CDR3 bases: TGTGCCAGCGATCTGGGGAGCCAGCCCCAGCATTTT.

The V call is TRBV18, the J call TRBJ1-1, with 8 nucleotides matching TRBD1. This CDR3 is built from 15 residues. J was trimmed by 1 base and V by 3 bases; bases with no gene match: 4. The germline gives CDR1 KGHSH, CDR2 LQKENI. CDR3 amino acids: CASSPNRGGNTEAFF. CDR3 DNA: TGTGCCAGCTCACCGAACAGGGGGGGGAACACTGAAGCTTTCTTT.

This sequence joins TRBV29-1 and TRBJ2-7; 8 nucleotides agree with TRBD1. CDR1 is SQVTM, CDR2 ANQGSEA, per germline. J lost 0 bases, V lost 3 bases, and 7 bases had no gene match. The CDR3 covers 15 residues. This CDR3 is CSVDLAGGLSYEQYF. As DNA, the CDR3 is TGCAGCGTTGATCTGGCAGGGGGCCTCTCCTACGAGCAGTACTTC.

The chain uses TRBV5-5 and TRBJ1-2, with a possible D match to TRBD1 (6 bases). The CDR3 consists of 13 residues. CDR1 is SGHKS and CDR2 is YYEKEE in the germline V gene (reference sequence). V lost 2 bases and J 6 bases, leaving 11 bases between the germline ends. The CDR3 is CASSLSGTNGYTF. CDR3 in DNA: TGTGCCAGCAGCTTATCCGGGACAAATGGCTACACCTTC.

The chain joins TRBV7-9 to TRBJ2-5; 11 bases match TRBD2. Germline CDR1 reads SEHNR; CDR2 reads FQNEAQ (reference sequence). This CDR3 region has 16 residues. Trimming took 5 bases from V and 1 from J; bases not matched to a gene: 6. CDR3 amino acids: CASSKTSGVSQETQYF. CDR3 sequence (DNA): TGTGCCAGCAGCAAGACTAGCGGGGTTTCCCAAGAGACCCAGTACTTC.

DNA for the CDR3: TGTGCCAGCAGTTTGGGACTAGCGGGAGAAACGGTCGAGCAGTACTTC. Its protein product is CASSLGLAGETVEQYF. The gene calls are TRBV6-6 and TRBJ2-7, with 14 bases matching TRBD2. CDR3 length: 16 residues. In germline, CDR1 is MNHNY, CDR2 SVGAGI (reference sequence). After removal of 4 bases from V and 6 bases from J, the junction contained 8 bases not matched to a gene.